One sample yielded the 28 T cell receptor beta chains listed below, sequenced in a study of CD8+ T cells in alopecia areata. TCR sequencing used cDNA made by reverse transcription of extracted RNA. The method was immunoSEQ multiplex PCR; TCRdb's version includes in-frame clones alone and lacks a portion of them. Of roughly 200,000 clones listed, about 48% were seen once; the top ten hold 10% to 14%. The treatment: oral pan-JAK inhibitor, 5-10 mg twice daily. The sample here was CD8+ T cells sorted from blood, taken at week 24, from a patient treated with tofacitinib. The receptors were gathered from a human donor with alopecia areata.

The chain links TRBV21-1 to TRBJ2-1. TRBV21-1 is reported as a pseudogene. This CDR3 is built from 13 residues. In DNA, the CDR3 is TGTGCCAGCAGCAAAGGGGAATACGGTGAGCAGTTCTTC. Its translation is CASSKGEYGEQFF.

The J gene is TRBJ2-1, the V gene TRBV29-1, with 8 bases lining up with TRBD2. The CDR3 totals 14 residues. CDR1 and CDR2 from the germline V gene are SQVTM and ANQGSEA. Trimming took 3 bases from V and 4 from J; bases not matched to a gene: 5. The CDR3 DNA reads TGCAGCGTTGAGTCACTAGCGGATTACAATGAGCAGTTCTTC. Residues: CSVESLADYNEQFF.

This clone was picked up one time. This chain connects TRBV5-6 to TRBJ2-7, with 8 bases matching TRBD1. Germline V gene lookup returns CDR1 SGHDT and CDR2 YYEEEE. V lost 2 bases, J lost 3 bases, and 4 bases stayed unmatched. CDR3 length: 14 residues. The CDR3 sequence is CASSFGQGDYEQYF. DNA of the CDR3: TGTGCCAGCAGCTTCGGACAGGGCGACTACGAGCAGTACTTC.

The chain joins TRBV4-1 to TRBJ2-3, with D maybe TRBD2 (6 bases). The CDR3 consists of 15 residues. Germline V gives CDR1 MGHRA, CDR2 YSYEKL. Trimming took off 1 base at V and 6 bases at J, with 14 bases between the two ends. The CDR3 DNA reads as TGCGCCAGCAGCCAAGTGGGGACTCCGTCGGATACGCAGTATTTT. This sequence encodes CASSQVGTPSDTQYF.

The rearrangement uses TRBV2 and TRBJ2-3; 9 bases fit TRBD2. The trim removed 8 bases at V and 3 bases at J, leaving 6 bases unmatched. Germline V lookup: CDR1 SNHLY, CDR2 FYNNEI. This CDR3 is built from 14 residues. CDR3 loop: CASPRGGETDTQYF. The CDR3 coding sequence is TGTGCCAGCCCGCGGGGGGGCGAGACAGATACGCAGTATTTT.

J is TRBJ1-6 and V is TRBV30, with D possibly TRBD1 on 6 matching bases. CDR1 GTSNPN and CDR2 SVGIG come from the germline V gene (reference sequence). The CDR3 consists of 15 residues. Trimming took off 3 bases at V and 5 bases at J, with 14 bases between the two ends. This CDR3 is CAWREPGQDNSPLHF. The CDR3, as DNA: TGTGCCTGGAGGGAACCGGGACAAGATAATTCACCCCTCCACTTT.

This clone has more than one count but fewer than ten. This chain links TRBV30 with TRBJ1-1; no reliable D call. There are 13 residues in the CDR3. From germline, CDR1 is GTSNPN and CDR2 SVGIG (reference sequence). With 1 base removed from V and 4 bases from J, the gap between germline ends came to 10 bases. Here the CDR3 reads CAWSDSVSTEAFF. As DNA, the CDR3 is TGTGCCTGGAGTGACTCTGTGAGCACTGAAGCTTTCTTT.

The rearrangement links TRBV29-1 to TRBJ2-5; 8 bases agree with TRBD2. The CDR3 runs to 14 residues. The germline V gene encodes CDR1 SQVTM and CDR2 ANQGSEA. As DNA, the CDR3 is TGCGCGGGGTACAGCGGGGGAGTCCAAGAGACCCAGTACTTC. Translation: CAGYSGGVQETQYF.

The table lists this clone with a few counts. The chain joins TRBV7-9 to TRBJ1-5, with D perhaps matching TRBD1 (5 bases). CDR1 SEHNR and CDR2 FQNEAQ come from the germline V gene (reference sequence). V lost 10 bases and J 7 bases, leaving 14 bases between the germline ends. The CDR3 spans 12 residues. CDR3 residues: CATGVGEQPQHF. For the CDR3, the DNA is TGTGCCACGGGGGTAGGGGAACAGCCCCAGCATTTT.

The chain recombines TRBV30 with TRBJ1-1; D not certain. Germline V CDR1 and CDR2: GTSNPN, SVGIG (reference sequence). V lost 4 bases, J lost 0 bases, and 6 bases lay in between. The CDR3 contains 12 residues. This CDR3 is CAWMPMNTEAFF. CDR3 in DNA: TGTGCCTGGATGCCAATGAACACTGAAGCTTTCTTT.

The chain couples TRBV7-3 to TRBJ2-5; 9 nucleotides line up with TRBD2. With 5 bases clipped from V and 2 bases from J, the junction kept 6 bases outside the gene matches. CDR3 length: 15 amino acids. CDR1 is SGHTA, CDR2 FQGTGA, per germline. The CDR3 bases are TGTGCCAGCAGCCAGGCGGGGGGGTCTCAAGAGACCCAGTACTTC. This gives the protein CASSQAGGSQETQYF.

This clone was found a few times. The rearrangement joins TRBV7-9 to TRBJ1-5; possible D gene TRBD1, 6 bases. V was trimmed by 5 bases and J by 0 bases, leaving 11 bases between them. This CDR3 contains 15 residues. Germline CDR1 and CDR2: SEHNR and FQNEAQ (reference sequence). CDR3 nucleotide sequence: TGTGCCAGCAGCGGGGGGGCGGATAGCAATCAGCCCCAGCATTTT. Protein: CASSGGADSNQPQHF.

The chain links TRBV7-9 to TRBJ1-2; 9 bases match TRBD1. The germline V gene has CDR1 SEHNR and CDR2 FQNEAQ (reference sequence). This CDR3 is 14 amino acids long. The trim removed 2 bases at V and 8 bases at J, leaving 6 bases unmatched. The DNA of the CDR3 is TGTGCCAGCAGCTTATCCGGGACAGGGATAGGCTACACCTTC. It specifies CASSLSGTGIGYTF.

V usage is TRBV29-1 and J usage is TRBJ1-4; possibly TRBD1 for D (5 bases). The germline V gene encodes CDR1 SQVTM and CDR2 ANQGSEA. Trimming removed 7 bases from V and 7 bases from J, with 13 bases in between. There are 12 residues in the CDR3. CDR3 amino acids: CSAITGGEKLFF. The CDR3 nucleotides read TGCAGCGCCATCACTGGGGGTGAAAAACTGTTTTTT. Drawing the rest from reference TRBV29-1 and TRBJ1-4, the complete variable domain is SAVISQKPSRDICQRGTSLTIQCQVDSQVTMMFWYRQQPGQSLTLIATANQGSEATYESGFVIDKFPISRPNLTFSTLTVSNMSPEDSSIYLCSAITGGEKLFFGSGTQLSVL.

The chain joins TRBV11-2 to TRBJ2-7, with D perhaps matching TRBD1 (7 bases). V lost 4 bases and J 5 bases, leaving 9 bases between the germline ends. The length of the CDR3 is 12 residues. Per germline, CDR1 SGHAT and CDR2 FQNNGV. CDR3 sequence reads: CASSSGGNEQYF. The CDR3 DNA reads TGTGCCAGCAGCTCAGGGGGGAACGAGCAGTACTTC.

This clone has a handful of counts. The gene calls are TRBV29-1 and TRBJ1-2; TRBD1 aligns across 7 bases. Germline lookup yields CDR1 SQVTM and CDR2 ANQGSEA. The V segment lost 7 bases and the J segment 6 bases; nucleotides outside the gene matches: 5. This CDR3 has 11 amino acids. The CDR3 here is CSAIQGNGYTF. The CDR3 region has the DNA TGCAGCGCCATACAGGGGAATGGCTACACCTTC.

In its sample, this clone was seen a few times. The chain recombines TRBV4-3 with TRBJ1-1, with D possibly being TRBD1 (5 bases). Germline-derived CDR1 and CDR2 are LGHNA and YSLEER. Trimming cost V 0 bases and J 0 bases, with 8 bases left between them. This CDR3 comprises 15 residues. The DNA for the CDR3 is TGCGCCAGCAGCCAAGAAAGACAGATGAACACTGAAGCTTTCTTT. Protein sequence: CASSQERQMNTEAFF.

This clone is a singleton in its sample. The genes are TRBV2 and TRBJ2-7; the D gene is possibly TRBD1 (5 bases). This CDR3 comprises 11 residues. The V end lost 6 bases, the J end lost 6 bases, and 9 bases lay between the germline ends. The V gene's germline CDR1 is SNHLY and CDR2 FYNNEI. CDR3 sequence reads: CASRAGSEQYF. DNA of the CDR3: TGTGCCAGCAGAGCAGGGTCCGAGCAGTACTTC.

Here the CDR3 reads CSVTTRSEQYF. The CDR3 bases are TGCAGCGTAACTACTAGAAGCGAGCAGTACTTC. The chain carries TRBV29-1 and TRBJ2-7; possible D gene TRBD2, 5 bases. Trimming cost V 6 bases and J 6 bases, with 12 bases left between them. The germline CDR1 and CDR2 sequences are SQVTM and ANQGSEA. The CDR3 sequence is 11 residues long.

The genes are TRBV7-6 and TRBJ2-7, with D tentatively TRBD1 (5 bases). V was clipped by 4 bases and J by 6 bases, with 10 bases between them. The CDR3 extends over 12 amino acids. Germline V gene data show CDR1 as SGHVS and CDR2 as FNYEAQ. CDR3 protein: CASSSDNLEQYF. CDR3 nucleotides: TGTGCCAGCAGCTCGGACAACCTCGAGCAGTACTTC.

The J gene is TRBJ1-1, the V gene TRBV19; D call uncertain. The V and J ends lost 2 bases and 2 bases respectively, with 9 bases between them. The V gene's germline CDR1 is LNHDA and CDR2 SQIVND (reference sequence). The length of the CDR3 is 14 residues. The CDR3 DNA reads as TGTGCCAGTAGTATAAGAGGAGAAAACACTGAAGCTTTCTTT. Translated: CASSIRGENTEAFF.

The CDR3 coding sequence is TGCGCCAGCAGCCAAGATCGACAGGCAGGCTACACCTTC. It translates to CASSQDRQAGYTF. The chain has TRBV4-3 and TRBJ1-2; D perhaps matches TRBD1 (6 bases). Germline assignment: CDR1 LGHNA and CDR2 YSLEER. With 0 bases removed from V and 8 bases from J, the gap between germline ends came to 10 bases. The CDR3 runs to 13 residues.

The chain carries TRBV4-2 and TRBJ2-1; maybe TRBD1 (5 bases). The V end lost 4 bases, the J end lost 4 bases, and 17 bases lay between the germline ends. The CDR3 is 16 amino acids. Germline CDR1 and CDR2: LGHNA and YNFKEQ. The CDR3 bases are TGTGCCAGCAGCCCTCAGGCTGGACAACCGTACAATGAGCAGTTCTTC. Amino acid sequence: CASSPQAGQPYNEQFF.

The genes are TRBV6-6 and TRBJ1-3, with 11 bases fitting TRBD1. The CDR3 runs to 16 residues. V lost 5 bases and J lost 3; bases outside the gene matches: 6. Germline CDR1 reads MNHNY; CDR2 reads SVGAGI (reference sequence). The CDR3 DNA reads as TGTGCCAGCAGTCATGGACAGGGGGCTAGTGGAAACACCATATATTTT. The encoded protein is CASSHGQGASGNTIYF.

This clone occurred a few times. The V gene is TRBV5-1, the J gene TRBJ2-6; D is perhaps TRBD1 (6 bases). The ends were cut back, 0 bases at V and 3 bases at J, with 25 bases in the middle. This CDR3 spans 21 amino acids. Germline V gene data show CDR1 as SGHRS and CDR2 as YFSETQ. The CDR3 region is CASSLADEARQGSSGANVLTF. The CDR3 DNA follows: TGCGCCAGCAGCTTGGCCGACGAGGCACGCCAGGGGAGCAGTGGGGCCAACGTCCTGACTTTC.

This clone has more than one count but fewer than ten. J is TRBJ1-3 and V is TRBV14, with D possibly TRBD1 on 6 matching bases. The length of the CDR3 is 16 residues. V shed 5 bases and J shed 4 bases, with 18 bases lying between them. From germline, CDR1 is SGHDN and CDR2 FVKESK. The CDR3 DNA is TGTGCCAGCAGCGCGGACAGAGCTCTGCAAGGAAACACCATATATTTT. Its translation is CASSADRALQGNTIYF.

This clone came up a few times. This sequence joins TRBV7-9 and TRBJ1-1, with 8 bases that match TRBD1. This CDR3 spans 13 amino acids. V shed 5 bases and J 4 bases; nucleotides not matched to a gene: 3. The germline V gene encodes CDR1 SEHNR and CDR2 FQNEAQ (reference sequence). The DNA for the CDR3 is TGTGCCAGCAGCCTTGACAGGGGCACTGAAGCTTTCTTT. It is translated as CASSLDRGTEAFF.

V gene TRBV5-6 combines with J gene TRBJ2-6; no firm D call. V lost 1 base and J lost 0, with 8 bases in between. CDR1 SGHDT and CDR2 YYEEEE come from the germline V gene. CDR3 length: 16 residues. Here the CDR3 reads CASSLRAVSGANVLTF. The CDR3 DNA is TGTGCCAGCAGCTTGCGGGCAGTCTCTGGGGCCAACGTCCTGACTTTC.